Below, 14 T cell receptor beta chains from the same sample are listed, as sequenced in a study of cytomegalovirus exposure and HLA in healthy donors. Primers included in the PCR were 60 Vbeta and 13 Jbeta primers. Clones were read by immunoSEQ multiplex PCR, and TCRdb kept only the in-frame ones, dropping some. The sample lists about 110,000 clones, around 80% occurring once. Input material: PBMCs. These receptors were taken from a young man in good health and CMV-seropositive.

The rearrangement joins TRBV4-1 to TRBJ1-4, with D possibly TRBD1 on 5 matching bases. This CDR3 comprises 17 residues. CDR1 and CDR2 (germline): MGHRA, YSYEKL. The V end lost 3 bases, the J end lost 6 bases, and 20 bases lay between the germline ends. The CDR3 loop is CASSQGTGHLGDEKLFF. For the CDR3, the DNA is TGCGCCAGCAGCCAGGGTACAGGCCACTTAGGCGATGAAAAACTGTTTTTT.

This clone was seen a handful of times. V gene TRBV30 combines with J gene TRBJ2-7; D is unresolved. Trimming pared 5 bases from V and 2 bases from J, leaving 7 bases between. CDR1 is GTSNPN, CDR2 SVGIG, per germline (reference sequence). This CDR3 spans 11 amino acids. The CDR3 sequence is CAWGNAYEQYF. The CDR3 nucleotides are TGTGCCTGGGGCAACGCCTACGAGCAGTACTTC.

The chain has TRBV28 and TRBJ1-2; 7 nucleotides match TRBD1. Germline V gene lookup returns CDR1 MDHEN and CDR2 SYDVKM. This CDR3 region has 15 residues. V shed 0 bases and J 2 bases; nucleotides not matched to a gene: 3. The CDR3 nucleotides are TGTGCCAGCAGTTTATGGGAGGGGGCGAACTATGGCTACACCTTC. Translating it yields CASSLWEGANYGYTF.

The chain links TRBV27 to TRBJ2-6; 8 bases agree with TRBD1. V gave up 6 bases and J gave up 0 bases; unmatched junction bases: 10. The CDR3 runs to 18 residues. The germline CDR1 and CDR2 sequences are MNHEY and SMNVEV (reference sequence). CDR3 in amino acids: CASSLIGTGPSGANVLTF. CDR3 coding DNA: TGTGCCAGCAGCCTCATCGGGACAGGACCCTCTGGGGCCAACGTCCTGACTTTC.

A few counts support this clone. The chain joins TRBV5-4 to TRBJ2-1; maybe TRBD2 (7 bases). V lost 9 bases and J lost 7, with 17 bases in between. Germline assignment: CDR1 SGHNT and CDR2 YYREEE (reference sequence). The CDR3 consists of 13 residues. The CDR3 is CATKGGPGNEQFF. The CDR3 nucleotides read TGTGCCACCAAGGGGGGGCCGGGAAATGAGCAGTTCTTC.

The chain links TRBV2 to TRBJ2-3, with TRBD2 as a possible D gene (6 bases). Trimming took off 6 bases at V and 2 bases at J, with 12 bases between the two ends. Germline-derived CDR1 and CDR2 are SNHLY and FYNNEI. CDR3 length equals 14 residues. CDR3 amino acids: CASRPGLITDTQYF. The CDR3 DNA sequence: TGTGCCAGCAGGCCGGGACTTATCACAGATACGCAGTATTTT.

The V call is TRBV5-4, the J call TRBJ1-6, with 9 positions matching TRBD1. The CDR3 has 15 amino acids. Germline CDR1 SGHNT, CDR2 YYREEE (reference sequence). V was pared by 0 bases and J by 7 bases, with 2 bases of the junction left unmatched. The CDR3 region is CASSLGDRVNSPLHF. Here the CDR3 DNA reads TGTGCCAGCAGCTTGGGGGACAGGGTAAATTCACCCCTCCACTTT.

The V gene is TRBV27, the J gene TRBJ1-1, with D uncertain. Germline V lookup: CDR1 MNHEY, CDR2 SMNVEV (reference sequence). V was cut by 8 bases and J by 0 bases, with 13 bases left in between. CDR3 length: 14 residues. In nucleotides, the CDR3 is TGTGCCAGCGGGTCGGAGCCTTTGAACACTGAAGCTTTCTTT. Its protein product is CASGSEPLNTEAFF.

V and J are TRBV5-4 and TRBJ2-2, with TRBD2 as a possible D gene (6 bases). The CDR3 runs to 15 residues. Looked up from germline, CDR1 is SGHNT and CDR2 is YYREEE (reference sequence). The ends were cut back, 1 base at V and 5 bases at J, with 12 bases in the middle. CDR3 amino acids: CASSLRVGGTGELFF. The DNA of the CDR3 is TGTGCCAGCAGCTTGCGGGTCGGGGGAACCGGGGAGCTGTTTTTT.

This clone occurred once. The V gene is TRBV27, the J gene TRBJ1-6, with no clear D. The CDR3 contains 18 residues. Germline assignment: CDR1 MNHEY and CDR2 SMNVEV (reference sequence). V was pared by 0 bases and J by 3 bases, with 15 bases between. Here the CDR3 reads CASSLSQWRENYNSPLHF. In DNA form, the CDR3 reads TGTGCCAGCAGTTTATCGCAGTGGAGGGAAAACTATAATTCACCCCTCCACTTT.

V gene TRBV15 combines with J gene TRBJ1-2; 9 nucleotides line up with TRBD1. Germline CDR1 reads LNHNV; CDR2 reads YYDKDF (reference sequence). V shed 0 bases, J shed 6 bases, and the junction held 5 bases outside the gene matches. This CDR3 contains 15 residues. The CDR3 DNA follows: TGTGCCACCAGCAGAGATCGGGACAGGGTGCATGGCTACACCTTC. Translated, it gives CATSRDRDRVHGYTF.

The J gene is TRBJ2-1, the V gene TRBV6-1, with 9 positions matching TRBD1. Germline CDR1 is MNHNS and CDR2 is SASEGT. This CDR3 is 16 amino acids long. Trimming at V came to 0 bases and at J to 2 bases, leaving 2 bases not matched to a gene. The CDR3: CASSEAGQGPYNEQFF. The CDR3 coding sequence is TGTGCCAGCAGTGAAGCGGGACAGGGCCCCTACAATGAGCAGTTCTTC.

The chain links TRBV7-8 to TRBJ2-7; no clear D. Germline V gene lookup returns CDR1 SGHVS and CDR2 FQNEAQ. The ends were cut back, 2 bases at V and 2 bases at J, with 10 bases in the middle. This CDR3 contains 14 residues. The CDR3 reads CASSLKESPYEQYF. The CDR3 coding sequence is TGTGCCAGCAGCTTAAAGGAGTCCCCCTACGAGCAGTACTTC.

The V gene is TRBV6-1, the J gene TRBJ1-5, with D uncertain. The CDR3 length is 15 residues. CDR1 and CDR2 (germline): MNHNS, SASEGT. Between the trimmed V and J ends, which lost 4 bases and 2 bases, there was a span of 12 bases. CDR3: CASSVAAFGNQPQHF. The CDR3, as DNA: TGTGCCAGCAGTGTAGCCGCGTTTGGCAATCAGCCCCAGCATTTT.